These 8 T cell receptor beta chains originate from one sample sequenced in a study of identical twins. Via MiXCR, TCRdb re-called the 5' RACE reads, giving one row per CDR3 protein. The table records about 240,000 distinct CDR3 sequences, about 10% of them present only once. The material sequenced was memory T cells sorted from blood. The receptors shown here come from a man aged 50 to 59 in good health.

Comment on this clonotype: One junction end disagrees with the germline gene, perhaps due to a read error. The genes are TRBV15 and TRBJ2-1; TRBD1 matches 7 bases. Germline lookup yields CDR1 LNHNV and CDR2 YYDKDF (reference sequence). This CDR3 spans 16 amino acids. The CDR3 nucleotides read TGTGCCACCAGCCGAGAAGACAGGGCCCCCTACAATGAGCAGTTCTTC. Protein product: CATSREDRAPYNEQFF. Combining the CDR3 with reference TRBV15 and TRBJ2-1 gives the whole variable domain DAMVIQNPRYQVTQFGKPVTLSCSQTLNHNVMYWYQQKSSQAPKLLFHYYDKDFNNEADTPDNFQSRRPNTSFCFLDIRSPGLGDTAMYLCATSREDRAPYNEQFFGPGTRLTVL.

This clonotype was observed many times. This sequence joins TRBV12-3 or TRBV12-4 and TRBJ1-3, with D tentatively TRBD1 (5 bases). V lost 0 bases, J lost 0 bases, and 12 bases lay in between. The CDR3 length is 17 residues. Here the CDR3 reads CASSLAPVGASGNTIYF. The CDR3, as DNA: TGTGCCAGCAGTTTAGCGCCAGTAGGGGCCTCTGGAAACACCATATATTTT.

This clonotype was detected a few times. The chain employs TRBV28 and TRBJ2-3; 11 nucleotides line up with TRBD1. Germline CDR1 is MDHEN and CDR2 is SYDVKM. The V segment lost 5 bases and the J segment 3 bases; nucleotides outside the gene matches: 7. The CDR3 loop spans 16 amino acids. CDR3 nucleotide sequence: TGTGCCAGCAGTCCCGTGGACAGGGGGCAGACAGATACGCAGTATTTT. Translated, it gives CASSPVDRGQTDTQYF.

The chain has TRBV10-3 and TRBJ2-5, with TRBD2 matching over 14 bases. There are 13 residues in the CDR3. Germline loops: CDR1 ENHRY, CDR2 SYGVKD. With V trimmed by 10 bases and J by 7 bases, 5 bases remained unmatched. CDR3 in DNA: TGTGCCACGGGACTAGCGGGAGTTGTGACCCAGTACTTC. Translating gives CATGLAGVVTQYF.

This clonotype was picked up a small number of times. The chain carries TRBV19 and TRBJ2-2, with unresolved D. V was clipped by 1 base and J by 2 bases, with 5 bases between them. The CDR3 runs 14 residues. Germline assignment: CDR1 LNHDA and CDR2 SQIVND (reference sequence). The CDR3 DNA is TGTGCCAGTAGTATAGGACCAAACACCGGGGAGCTGTTTTTT. Its protein product is CASSIGPNTGELFF.

This clonotype was found a few times. The chain joins TRBV15 to TRBJ1-2, with 8 positions matching TRBD1. CDR3 length: 16 residues. Looked up from germline, CDR1 is LNHNV and CDR2 is YYDKDF (reference sequence). After removal of 5 bases from V and 0 bases from J, the junction contained 8 bases not matched to a gene. The CDR3 nucleotides read TGTGCCACCAGCGCGACAGGGGTTCCCTCTAACTATGGCTACACCTTC. It specifies CATSATGVPSNYGYTF. Variable domain in full (rest from reference TRBV15 and TRBJ1-2): DAMVIQNPRYQVTQFGKPVTLSCSQTLNHNVMYWYQQKSSQAPKLLFHYYDKDFNNEADTPDNFQSRRPNTSFCFLDIRSPGLGDTAMYLCATSATGVPSNYGYTFGSGTRLTVV.

The table lists this clonotype with many counts. V is TRBV4-1 and J is TRBJ1-6, with TRBD1 matching over 12 bases. The germline V gene encodes CDR1 MGHRA and CDR2 YSYEKL. V gave up 0 bases and J gave up 6 bases; unmatched junction bases: 6. The CDR3 sequence is 18 residues long. CDR3 region: CASSQDAGQGASNSPLHF. CDR3 DNA sequence: TGCGCCAGCAGCCAAGATGCGGGACAGGGGGCAAGTAATTCACCCCTCCACTTT.

In its sample, this clonotype was seen many times. V usage is TRBV20-1 and J usage is TRBJ2-3, with 9 bases that match TRBD2. Germline CDR1 DFQATT, CDR2 SNEGSKA (reference sequence). The J segment lost 0 bases and the V segment lost 4 bases, leaving 8 bases of the junction unmatched. CDR3 length equals 16 residues. The CDR3 region is CSAIDQTSGSTDTQYF. The CDR3 nucleotides are TGCAGTGCTATTGACCAGACTAGCGGCAGCACAGATACGCAGTATTTT.